These 18 T cell receptor beta chains came from one sample sequenced in a study of cytomegalovirus exposure and HLA in healthy donors. A multiplex PCR was run with 60 Vbeta primers and 13 Jbeta primers. The table came from immunoSEQ multiplex PCR; TCRdb's copy has only in-frame clones and leaves some out. Its listing shows under 95,000 clones. Sequenced material: PBMCs. These receptors all stem from a female donor in good health and CMV-seropositive.

Comments on this clone: The sample carries other DNA sequences with the same CDR3. This chain joins TRBV2 and TRBJ1-5; the D gene is possibly TRBD1 (5 bases). Germline lookup yields CDR1 SNHLY and CDR2 FYNNEI. V lost 3 bases and J 3 bases, leaving 9 bases between the germline ends. CDR3 length: 14 amino acids. CDR3 in amino acids: CASSDTGSNQPQHF. The CDR3 bases are TGTGCCAGCAGTGACACAGGTTCCAATCAGCCCCAGCATTTT.

The J gene is TRBJ1-1, the V gene TRBV12-2; the table gives TRBD1 as D, unverified against the DNA. TRBV12-2 is a known pseudogene. CDR3 size: 13 residues. The CDR3 is CASRTGQGAEAFF. CDR3 DNA: TGTGCAAGTCGCACAGGACAGGGGGCTGAAGCTTTCTTT.

The chain employs TRBV5-1 and TRBJ2-7, with D possibly matching TRBD1 (6 bases). V lost 0 bases and J 6 bases, leaving 13 bases between the germline ends. The CDR3 totals 14 residues. Germline CDR1 is SGHRS and CDR2 is YFSETQ. The CDR3 region is CASSLGQVVSEQYF. The DNA of the CDR3 is TGCGCCAGCAGCTTGGGACAGGTAGTGAGCGAGCAGTACTTC.

The V gene is TRBV19, the J gene TRBJ2-7, with 9 bases aligning to TRBD1. With V trimmed by 5 bases and J by 4 bases, 3 bases remained unmatched. CDR1 LNHDA and CDR2 SQIVND come from the germline V gene (reference sequence). The CDR3 extends over 13 amino acids. CDR3 in amino acids: CASSPTGGYEQYF. In DNA, the CDR3 is TGTGCCAGTAGTCCGACAGGGGGGTACGAGCAGTACTTC.

The rearrangement joins TRBV11-2 to TRBJ1-5; D not resolved. The CDR3 is made up of 12 amino acids. V lost 4 bases and J 3 bases, leaving 4 bases between the germline ends. Germline values: CDR1 SGHAT, CDR2 FQNNGV. CDR3 coding DNA: TGTGCCAGCAGCTCTAACAATCAGCCCCAGCATTTT. Encoded protein: CASSSNNQPQHF.

The V call is TRBV2, the J call TRBJ1-1; 9 bases agree with TRBD1. The germline CDR1 and CDR2 sequences are SNHLY and FYNNEI. CDR3 length equals 12 residues. Trimming at V came to 9 bases and at J to 5 bases, leaving 4 bases not matched to a gene. CDR3 region: CARGQGRTEAFF. In DNA, the CDR3 is TGTGCCAGAGGACAGGGGCGTACTGAAGCTTTCTTT.

As for this clone: The same CDR3 arises from other DNA sequences in this sample as well. This chain links TRBV19 with TRBJ1-1, with D possibly matching TRBD1 (5 bases). This CDR3 contains 14 residues. V shed 1 base and J shed 0 bases, with 6 bases lying between them. Germline assignment: CDR1 LNHDA and CDR2 SQIVND (reference sequence). The chain's CDR3 is CASSIGDLNTEAFF. The CDR3 DNA reads TGTGCCAGTAGTATAGGGGACTTGAACACTGAAGCTTTCTTT.

The chain recombines TRBV29-1 with TRBJ2-3, with 14 bases lining up with TRBD2. V shed 4 bases and J 5 bases; nucleotides not matched to a gene: 14. This CDR3 region has 18 residues. The V gene's germline CDR1 is SQVTM and CDR2 ANQGSEA. CDR3 DNA sequence: TGCAGCGTTGCACCCTTTGGGACTAGCGGGAGAGGCAAAGATACGCAGTATTTT. This gives the protein CSVAPFGTSGRGKDTQYF.

The rearrangement uses TRBV11-3 and TRBJ2-1, with 10 positions matching TRBD2. Germline V gives CDR1 SGHNT, CDR2 YENEEA. The J segment lost 7 bases and the V segment lost 5 bases, leaving 8 bases of the junction unmatched. The CDR3 covers 15 residues. Written as DNA, the CDR3 is TGTGCCAGCAGCCCCCTACTAGCGGGAAGGAATGAGCAGTTCTTC. It codes for CASSPLLAGRNEQFF.

The chain uses TRBV10-3 and TRBJ2-3, with 12 bases that match TRBD2. The germline V gene has CDR1 ENHRY and CDR2 SYGVKD. The CDR3 spans 14 residues. The J segment lost 5 bases and the V segment lost 4 bases, leaving 1 base of the junction unmatched. CDR3 in amino acids: CAISGLAGVDTQYF. The CDR3 DNA is TGTGCCATCAGTGGACTAGCGGGGGTAGATACGCAGTATTTT.

The chain carries TRBV9 and TRBJ1-1; D is unresolved. The V end was cut by 3 bases, the J end by 1 base, with 13 bases between. The CDR3 loop spans 15 amino acids. Germline CDR1 reads SGDLS; CDR2 reads YYNGEE. CDR3 in amino acids: CASSASGTANTEAFF. The CDR3 bases are TGTGCCAGCAGCGCCTCAGGCACGGCGAACACTGAAGCTTTCTTT.

This chain connects TRBV7-3 to TRBJ2-1, with TRBD1 matching over 10 bases. The J segment lost 6 bases and the V segment lost 5 bases, leaving 7 bases of the junction unmatched. Germline V gene lookup returns CDR1 SGHTA and CDR2 FQGTGA. This CDR3 has 15 amino acids. The CDR3 here is CASSPTGGAGNEQFF. The CDR3 DNA is TGTGCCAGCAGCCCGACAGGGGGCGCCGGCAATGAGCAGTTCTTC. Based on the CDR3 plus reference TRBV7-3 and TRBJ2-1, the full variable domain is GAGVSQTPSNKVTEKGKYVELRCDPISGHTALYWYRQSLGQGPEFLIYFQGTGAADDSGLPNDRFFAVRPEGSVSTLKIQRTERGDSAVYLCASSPTGGAGNEQFFGPGTRLTVL.

The V and J genes are TRBV18 and TRBJ1-2, with TRBD1 matching 8 bases. Trimming removed 6 bases from V and 3 bases from J; junction bases left unmatched: 6. Germline V CDR1 and CDR2: KGHSH, LQKENI. The CDR3 covers 14 residues. Here the CDR3 reads CASSQGQAHYGYTF. The CDR3 coding sequence is TGTGCCAGCTCTCAGGGACAGGCACACTATGGCTACACCTTC.

The chain combines TRBV18 with TRBJ2-5; D not resolved. The DNA matches TRBJ2-7 better at its end, which makes the J call doubtful. Germline CDR1 is KGHSH and CDR2 is LQKENI. The CDR3 is 15 amino acids. The CDR3 sequence: CASSRYSGFSYEQYF. As DNA, the CDR3 is TGTGCCAGCTCACGATACAGTGGGTTCTCCTACGAGCAGTACTTC.

This chain joins TRBV2 and TRBJ2-7; tentatively, D is TRBD1 (5 bases). Germline V CDR1 and CDR2: SNHLY, FYNNEI. Between the trimmed V and J ends, which lost 8 bases and 0 bases, there was a span of 20 bases. The CDR3 is made up of 16 amino acids. The CDR3 is CASHHPGQGSSYEQYF. The CDR3, as DNA: TGTGCCAGCCACCATCCCGGCCAGGGAAGCTCCTACGAGCAGTACTTC.

The rearrangement uses TRBV5-8 and TRBJ2-3; tentatively, D is TRBD1 (5 bases). Looked up from germline, CDR1 is SGHTS and CDR2 is YDEGEE. V was shortened by 2 bases and J by 1 base, with 8 bases between the two germline ends. The CDR3 is 14 residues long. CDR3 bases: TGTGCCAGCAGCTTATCGACAGGCACAGATACGCAGTATTTT. It encodes CASSLSTGTDTQYF.

Of note for this clone: An end of the junction does not agree with germline; a read error may underlie this. This rearrangement joins TRBV18 to TRBJ2-5; 7 nucleotides line up with TRBD1. Germline CDR1 is KGHSH and CDR2 is LQKENI. This CDR3 spans 13 amino acids. CDR3 coding DNA: TGTGCCAGCTCACCAGGGACAGAAGAGAACCAGTACTTC. Its protein is CASSPGTEENQYF.

The rearrangement links TRBV18 to TRBJ2-2; 12 bases map to TRBD2. The junction had 3 bases not matched to a gene; V was cut back by 0 bases and J by 4 bases. CDR3 size: 17 residues. The germline CDR1 and CDR2 sequences are KGHSH and LQKENI. The CDR3 DNA is TGTGCCAGCTCACCACCACTAGCGGGGGGCCGCACCGGGGAGCTGTTTTTT. Encoded protein: CASSPPLAGGRTGELFF.